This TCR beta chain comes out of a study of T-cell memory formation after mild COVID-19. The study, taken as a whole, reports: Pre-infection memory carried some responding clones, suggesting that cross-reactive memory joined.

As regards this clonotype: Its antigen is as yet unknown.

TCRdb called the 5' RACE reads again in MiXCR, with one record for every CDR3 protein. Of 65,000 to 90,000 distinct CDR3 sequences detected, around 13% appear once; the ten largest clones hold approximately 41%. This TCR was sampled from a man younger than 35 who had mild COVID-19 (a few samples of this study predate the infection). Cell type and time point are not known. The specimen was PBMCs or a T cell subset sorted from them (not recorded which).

CDR3 in DNA: TGTGCCAGCAGCCCGCGGGGGGGCGAAGTTAAAGAGACCCAGTACTTC. This codes for CASSPRGGEVKETQYF. The V and J genes are TRBV7-9 and TRBJ2-5, with 9 bases matching TRBD2. The CDR3 spans 16 residues. CDR1 is SEHNR, CDR2 FQNEAQ, per germline (reference sequence). V gave up 5 bases and J gave up 3 bases; unmatched junction bases: 10. Filled out from reference TRBV7-9 and TRBJ2-5, the complete variable domain reads DTGVSQNPRHKITKRGQNVTFRCDPISEHNRLYWYRQTLGQGPEFLTYFQNEAQLEKSRLLSDRFSAERPKGSFSTLEIQRTEQGDSAMYLCASSPRGGEVKETQYFGPGTRLLVL.